This T cell receptor (beta chain) derives from a study of blood T cells in healthy people across ages. Overall study results and limits: A roughly linear fall in TCR beta diversity per million T cells was seen with increasing age. Calculation of diversity from one million T cells yielded estimates considered to be underestimates.

The J segment lost 5 bases and the V segment lost 4 bases, leaving 8 bases of the junction unmatched. Germline CDR1 SGDLS, CDR2 YYNGEE. The CDR3 has 17 amino acids. Concerning this clonotype: Antigen unknown.

Primed by a sample-barcoded 5' primer and a J-beta primer mix, a second PCR proceeded for about 6 to 12 cycles. A minimum of 2.5 million CDR3-containing paired-end reads was obtained for each sample. From the 5' RACE reads, TCRdb called clonotypes with MiXCR, one entry per CDR3 protein. Of approximately 1.5 million distinct CDR3 sequences listed, about 31% were seen once; the top ten hold 11%. V usage is TRBV9 and J usage is TRBJ2-1; TRBD2 aligns across 14 bases. The source is a young woman in good health. Sequencing was performed on blood. This chain's CDR3 is CASSMTSGGAGDNEQFF. The CDR3 DNA reads TGTGCCAGCAGCATGACTAGCGGGGGGGCGGGAGACAATGAGCAGTTCTTC.